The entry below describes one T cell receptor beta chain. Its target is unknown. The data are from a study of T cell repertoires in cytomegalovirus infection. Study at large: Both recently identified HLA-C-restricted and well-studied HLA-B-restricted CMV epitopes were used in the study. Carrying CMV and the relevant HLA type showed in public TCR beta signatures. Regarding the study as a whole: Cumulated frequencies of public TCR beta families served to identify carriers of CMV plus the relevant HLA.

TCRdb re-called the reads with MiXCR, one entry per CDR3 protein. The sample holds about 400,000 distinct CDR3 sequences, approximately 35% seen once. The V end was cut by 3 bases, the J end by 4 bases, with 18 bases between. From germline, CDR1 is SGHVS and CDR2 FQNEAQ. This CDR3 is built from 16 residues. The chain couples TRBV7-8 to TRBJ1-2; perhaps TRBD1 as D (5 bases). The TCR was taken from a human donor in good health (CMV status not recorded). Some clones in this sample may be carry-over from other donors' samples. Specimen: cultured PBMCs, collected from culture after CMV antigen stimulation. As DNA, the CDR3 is TGTGCCAGCAGCTTCGGGACCGTGAAACTAGGCTATGGCTACACCTTC. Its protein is CASSFGTVKLGYGYTF.